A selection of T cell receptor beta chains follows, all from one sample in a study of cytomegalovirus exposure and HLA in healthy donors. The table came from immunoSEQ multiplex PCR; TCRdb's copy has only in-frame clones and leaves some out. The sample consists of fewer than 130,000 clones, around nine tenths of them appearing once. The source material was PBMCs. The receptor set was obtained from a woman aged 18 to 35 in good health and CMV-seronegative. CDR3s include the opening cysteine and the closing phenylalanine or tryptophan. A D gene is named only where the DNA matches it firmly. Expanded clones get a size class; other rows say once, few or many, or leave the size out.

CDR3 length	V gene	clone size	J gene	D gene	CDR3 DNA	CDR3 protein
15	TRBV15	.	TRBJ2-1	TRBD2	TGTGCCACCAGTGAAAAGCGGGAGGGATACAATGAGCAGTTCTTC	CATSEKREGYNEQFF
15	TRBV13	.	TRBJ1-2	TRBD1	TGTGCCAGCAGCCCTCGGACAGGCGAATTCTATGGCTACACCTTC	CASSPRTGEFYGYTF
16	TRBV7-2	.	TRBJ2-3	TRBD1	TGTGCCAGCAGTCATCCGGGACAGGGGCGAGCAGATACGCAGTATTTT	CASSHPGQGRADTQYF
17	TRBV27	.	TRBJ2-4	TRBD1	TGTGCCAGCAGTTTTCGAAAGACAGGGGATACCAAAAACATTCAGTACTTC	CASSFRKTGDTKNIQYF
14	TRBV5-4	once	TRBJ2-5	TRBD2	TGTGCCAGCAGCAAGCGGGGGGGCGGAGAGACCCAGTACTTC	CASSKRGGGETQYF
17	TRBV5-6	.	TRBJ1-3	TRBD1	TGTGCCAGCAGCTTTCTTGGGGACAGTCGATCTGGAAACACCATATATTTT	CASSFLGDSRSGNTIYF
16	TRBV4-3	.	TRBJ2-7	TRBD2	TGCGCCAGCAGCCAAGAGTCGTGGAGCGGGGAGTACGAGCAGTACTTC	CASSQESWSGEYEQYF
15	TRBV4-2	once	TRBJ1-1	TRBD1	TGTGCCAGCAGCCAAGGGACAGGGCTAGACACTGAAGCTTTCTTT	CASSQGTGLDTEAFF
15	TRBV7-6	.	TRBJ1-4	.	TGTGCCAGCAGCCCGGACAGACTTACTAATGAAAAACTGTTTTTT	CASSPDRLTNEKLFF
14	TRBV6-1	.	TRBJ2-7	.	TGTGCCAGCAGTGAACGGCGGGGTACCTACGAGCAGTACTTC	CASSERRGTYEQYF
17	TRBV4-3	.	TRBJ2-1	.	TGCGCCAGCAGCCAAGATACCGCCTCAACAGGGTACAATGAGCAGTTCTTC	CASSQDTASTGYNEQFF
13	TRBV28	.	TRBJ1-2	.	TGTGCCAGCAGTGAGACAGGCCCCTATGGCTACACCTTC	CASSETGPYGYTF
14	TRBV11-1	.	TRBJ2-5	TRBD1	TGTGCCAGCAGCTTCTCGGCAGGGGGAGAGACCCAGTACTTC	CASSFSAGGETQYF
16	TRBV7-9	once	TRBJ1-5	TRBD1	TGTGCCAGCAGCTTAGTTTCAGGGGGTAGCAATCAGCCCCAGCATTTT	CASSLVSGGSNQPQHF
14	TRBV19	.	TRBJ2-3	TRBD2	TGTGCCAGTAGCGCGGGGGGGAGCACAGATACGCAGTATTTT	CASSAGGSTDTQYF
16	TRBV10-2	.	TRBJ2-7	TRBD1	TGCGCCAGCAGTGAGGGTCCCGACAGGGGCCCCTACGAGCAGTACTTC	CASSEGPDRGPYEQYF
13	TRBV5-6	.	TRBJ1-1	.	TGTGCCAGCAGCCGCCAGGGACACCTTGAAGCTTTCTTT	CASSRQGHLEAFF
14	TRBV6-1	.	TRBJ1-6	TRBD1	TGTGCCAGCAGTGTGACAGGGGGGGACTCACCCCTCCACTTT	CASSVTGGDSPLHF
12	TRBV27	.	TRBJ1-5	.	TGTGCCGCGTGGAGGCACAATCAGCCCCAGCATTTT	CAAWRHNQPQHF
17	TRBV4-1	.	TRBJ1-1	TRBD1	TGCGCCAGCAGCCAAGAAGACAGGGGAGGGTTCGGCACTGAAGCTTTCTTT	CASSQEDRGGFGTEAFF
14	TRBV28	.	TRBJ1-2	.	TGTGCCAGCAGTCGAGCGACAGACAACTATGGCTACACCTTC	CASSRATDNYGYTF
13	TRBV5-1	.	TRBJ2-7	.	TGCGCCAGTGGACGACGGGGATCGTACGAGCAGTACTTC	CASGRRGSYEQYF
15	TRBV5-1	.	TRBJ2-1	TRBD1	TGCGCCAGCAGCTTGGAAGGGACAGGGTTGGGTGAGCAGTTCTTC	CASSLEGTGLGEQFF
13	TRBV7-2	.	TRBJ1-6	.	TGTGCCAGCATGTTACAGATTAATTCACCCCTCCACTTT	CASMLQINSPLHF
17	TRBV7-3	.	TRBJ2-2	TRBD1	TGTGCCAGCAGCCCTGGACAGGGGGACTTTCTATCCGGGGAGCTGTTTTTT	CASSPGQGDFLSGELFF
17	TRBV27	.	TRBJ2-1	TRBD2	TGTGCCAGCAGTGCAGGGACTAGCGGTCCCCGAGGGGATGAGCAGTTCTTC	CASSAGTSGPRGDEQFF
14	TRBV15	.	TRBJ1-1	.	TGTGCCACCAGCAGAGATTATGCGGGATCTGAAGCTTTCTTT	CATSRDYAGSEAFF
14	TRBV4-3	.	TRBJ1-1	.	TGCGCCAGCAGCCAAGATCTTTGGAACACTGAAGCTTTCTTT	CASSQDLWNTEAFF
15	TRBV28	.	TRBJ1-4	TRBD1	TGTGCCAGCAGTTTATTTCAGGGGGCGGATGAAAAACTGTTTTTT	CASSLFQGADEKLFF
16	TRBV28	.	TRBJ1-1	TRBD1	TGTGCCAGCGGCTTACCTGACAGGGGGCGGAGCACTGAAGCTTTCTTT	CASGLPDRGRSTEAFF
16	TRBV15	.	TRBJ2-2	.	TGTGCCACCAGCAGAGGTTTTACTCTAAATAGCGGGGAGCTGTTTTTT	CATSRGFTLNSGELFF
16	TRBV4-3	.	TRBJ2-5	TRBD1	TGCGCCAGCAGCCGCCGGGACAGTAGGTACCAAGAGACCCAGTACTTC	CASSRRDSRYQETQYF
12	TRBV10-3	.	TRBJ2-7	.	TGTGCCAGCGGGACAGATACCACCCAGCAGTACTTC	CASGTDTTQQYF
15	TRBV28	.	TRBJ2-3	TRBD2	TGTGCCAGCAGTTTTTGGCGGGAGAACACAGATACGCAGTATTTT	CASSFWRENTDTQYF
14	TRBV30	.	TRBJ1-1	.	TGTGCCTGGAGGGGATTAGGGGTGAACACTGAAGCTTTCTTT	CAWRGLGVNTEAFF
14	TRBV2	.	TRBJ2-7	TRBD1	TGTGCCAGCAGTGACGACAGGGGGAGGTACGAGCAGTACTTC	CASSDDRGRYEQYF
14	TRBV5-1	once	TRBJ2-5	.	TGCGCCAGCTACCCGGGACTGCCACAAGAGACCCAGTACTTC	CASYPGLPQETQYF
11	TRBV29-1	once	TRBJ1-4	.	TGCAGCGTCGATAGAGGGGAAAAACTGTTTTTT	CSVDRGEKLFF
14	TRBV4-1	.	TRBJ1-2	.	TGCGCCAGCAGCCAAGGTCCGGGGTTCTATGGCTACACCTTC	CASSQGPGFYGYTF
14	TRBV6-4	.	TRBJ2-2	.	TGTGCCAGCAGTGACGGGCTAGCTGCCGGGGAGCTGTTTTTT	CASSDGLAAGELFF
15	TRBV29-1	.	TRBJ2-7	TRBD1	TGCAGCGTGGGTTACCGGGACAGATACTCCTACGAGCAGTACTTC	CSVGYRDRYSYEQYF
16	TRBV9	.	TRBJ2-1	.	TGTGCCAGCAGCGGGTCTGACAGACACTCCTACAATGAGCAGTTCTTC	CASSGSDRHSYNEQFF
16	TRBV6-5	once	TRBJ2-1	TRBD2	TGTGCCAGCAGTTCCCTCAGCGGGGGGGCCTACAATGAGCAGTTCTTC	CASSSLSGGAYNEQFF
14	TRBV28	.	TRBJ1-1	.	TGTGCCAGCAGTTTAAGGGGGATTTACACTGAAGCTTTCTTT	CASSLRGIYTEAFF
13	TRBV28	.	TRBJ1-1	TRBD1	TGTGCCAGCAGTTACTCGACAGGGGGGCGGGCTTTCTTT	CASSYSTGGRAFF
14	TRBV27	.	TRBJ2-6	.	TGTGCCAGCAGTTGGGAGCCAGGGGCCAACGTCCTGACTTTC	CASSWEPGANVLTF
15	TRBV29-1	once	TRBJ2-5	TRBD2	TGCAGCGTTGCTGGGACTAGCGGGAGTTGGGAGACCCAGTACTTC	CSVAGTSGSWETQYF
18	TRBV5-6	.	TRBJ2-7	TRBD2	TGTGCCAGCAGCGTCGGGACTAGCGGGCCTAGATGGGGCTACGAGCAGTACTTC	CASSVGTSGPRWGYEQYF
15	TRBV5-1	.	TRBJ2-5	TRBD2	TGCGCCAGTCACCTGGGCAGCGGGAGGGGAGAGACCCAGTACTTC	CASHLGSGRGETQYF
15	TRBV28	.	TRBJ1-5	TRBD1	TGTGCCAGCAAACCGGGACAGAGTAGCAATCAGCCCCAGCATTTT	CASKPGQSSNQPQHF
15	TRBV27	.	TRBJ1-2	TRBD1	TGTGCCAGCAGTTTAGGTCTCGCAGGGGGCCTTGGCTACACCTTC	CASSLGLAGGLGYTF
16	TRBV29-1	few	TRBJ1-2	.	TGCAGCGTTGGCGGTGTGTCAGGGGCCGTCGGCTATGGCTACACCTTC	CSVGGVSGAVGYGYTF
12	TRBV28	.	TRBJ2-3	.	TGTGCCAGCAGTTTAGGAGCAGATACGCAGTATTTT	CASSLGADTQYF